This TCR beta chain was identified during a study of early T cells in non-severe SARS-CoV-2 infection. The CDR3 is 13 amino acids. Germline CDR1 is SGHRS and CDR2 is YFSETQ. V gave up 2 bases and J gave up 11 bases, with 16 bases separating them. Findings and limits, study-wide: The VDJdb matching leaned toward anti-spike CD8 responses and overlooked private and CD4 specificities.

Researchers attached unique molecular identifiers to individual cDNA molecules. TCRdb ran MiXCR on the 5' RACE reads and lists one entry per CDR3 protein. The table has about 50,000 distinct CDR3 sequences, 12% seen once; the top ten hold about 2.4%. About this clonotype: What it binds is unknown.

This sequence joins TRBV5-1 and TRBJ1-1, with D possibly TRBD1 on 5 matching bases. Source: whole blood, taken at baseline. This sequence originates from an adult who was a healthcare worker with PCR-confirmed SARS-CoV-2 infection or an uninfected control (not recorded which). DNA for the CDR3: TGCGCCAGCAGCTTCGGGGGTCGCCCGGAGGCTTTCTTT. Amino acids: CASSFGGRPEAFF.